Sequencing of this T cell receptor beta chain was carried out in a study of T-cell memory formation after mild COVID-19. CDR3 length: 15 residues. In TCRdb, the 5' RACE reads were re-called with MiXCR into one record per CDR3 protein. The sample has about 250,000 distinct CDR3 sequences; 15% are singletons. The material sequenced was PBMCs or a T cell subset sorted from them (not recorded which). The chain combines TRBV21-1 with TRBJ2-7; the DNA was not used to check the table's D call, TRBD1. TRBV21-1 is noted as a pseudogene. The receptor was isolated from an adult woman who had mild COVID-19 (a few samples of this study predate the infection). Cell type and time point are not known. The CDR3 coding sequence is TGTGCCAGCAGACAAACCGGGACAGGGTCCTACGAGCAGTACTTC. It translates to CASRQTGTGSYEQYF.